The 16 T cell receptor beta chains below come from one sample, sequenced in a study of blood T cell repertoires in COVID-19. Only in-frame clones appear in the TCRdb table, and some are missing; sequencing was by immunoSEQ multiplex PCR. The sample has some 260,000 clones; 82% are singletons. The specimen sequenced was peripheral blood. The receptors stem from a woman of 80 years or more with active or convalescent COVID-19.

The chain links TRBV24-1 to TRBJ2-7, with 12 bases lining up with TRBD1. The CDR3 spans 14 residues. V shed 7 bases and J 7 bases; nucleotides not matched to a gene: 7. Per the germline V gene, CDR1 is KGHDR and CDR2 is SFDVKD. The CDR3 loop reads CATSPGQGAEEQYF. In DNA, the CDR3 is TGTGCCACCAGCCCGGGACAGGGGGCGGAAGAGCAGTACTTC.

The J gene is TRBJ1-4, the V gene TRBV19; TRBD1 is a possible D gene (6 bases). Germline assignment: CDR1 LNHDA and CDR2 SQIVND (reference sequence). Trimming removed 4 bases from V and 0 bases from J, with 12 bases in between. This CDR3 region has 16 residues. DNA of the CDR3: TGTGCCAGTAGTACGACAGGCCTTGCAACTAATGAAAAACTGTTTTTT. Residues: CASSTTGLATNEKLFF. The full variable domain, its missing parts supplied by reference TRBV19 and TRBJ1-4, is DGGITQSPKYLFRKEGQNVTLSCEQNLNHDAMYWYRQDPGQGLRLIYYSQIVNDFQKGDIAEGYSVSREKKESFPLTVTSAQKNPTAFYLCASSTTGLATNEKLFFGSGTQLSVL.

This sequence joins TRBV5-1 and TRBJ2-1; TRBD2 aligns across 10 bases. The CDR3 is 17 amino acids. The germline gives CDR1 SGHRS, CDR2 YFSETQ. The junction had 8 bases not matched to a gene; V was cut back by 4 bases and J by 1 base. The CDR3 DNA follows: TGCGCCAGCAGCACAAAAGCGGGGGGGCGGTCCTACAATGAGCAGTTCTTC. Amino acids: CASSTKAGGRSYNEQFF.

The chain joins TRBV6-1 to TRBJ1-5; the D is unclear. Trimming stripped 3 bases from V and 5 bases from J, with 14 bases between. This CDR3 contains 15 residues. In germline, CDR1 is MNHNS, CDR2 SASEGT. The CDR3 coding sequence is TGTGCCAGCAGTGAGCTGAGGGCAGGTTATCAGCCCCAGCATTTT. Amino acids: CASSELRAGYQPQHF.

This clone was observed a handful of times. The chain carries TRBV5-1 and TRBJ1-1; 7 positions agree with TRBD1. V dropped 4 bases and J dropped 1; count of bases not matched to a gene: 10. The germline gives CDR1 SGHRS, CDR2 YFSETQ. There are 16 residues in the CDR3. DNA of the CDR3: TGCGCCAGCAGCAATCAACCACAGGGGTGGAACACTGAAGCTTTCTTT. The encoded protein is CASSNQPQGWNTEAFF.

The rearrangement uses TRBV2 and TRBJ2-4, with TRBD2 matching 11 bases. The CDR3 extends over 20 amino acids. J gave up 0 bases and V 7 bases, and 17 bases lay outside the gene matches. Germline CDR1 SNHLY, CDR2 FYNNEI. As DNA, the CDR3 is TGTGCCAGCACCGAAAACCCAACTAGCGGGGGCGATCTAGCCAAAAACATTCAGTACTTC. Translating gives CASTENPTSGGDLAKNIQYF.

This clone is a singleton in its sample. The chain is built from TRBV7-2 and TRBJ2-1; D gene unclear. Germline CDR1 SGHTA, CDR2 FQGNSA. This CDR3 has 14 residues. The V gene lost 0 bases and the J gene lost 6 bases, with 9 bases spanning the gap. The CDR3 nucleotides are TGTGCCAGCAGCTTAGCTCTGGCCAGCAATGAGCAGTTCTTC. Protein product: CASSLALASNEQFF.

Details on this clone: The junction departs from the called germline gene at one end, perhaps through a read error. The rearrangement joins TRBV28 to TRBJ1-5; D might be TRBD1 (6 bases). CDR1 and CDR2 (germline): MDHEN, SYDVKM. This CDR3 is built from 13 residues. The CDR3 reads CASSLGGKQPQHF. The CDR3 nucleotides are TGTGCCAGCAGTTTAGGGGGCAAGCAGCCCCAGCATTTT.

The CDR3 nucleotides read TGTGCCAGCAGTTGGGGACAGGAGATTAATTCACCCCTCCACTTT. Amino acid sequence: CASSWGQEINSPLHF. The chain couples TRBV27 to TRBJ1-6, with TRBD1 matching over 8 bases. The germline CDR1 and CDR2 sequences are MNHEY and SMNVEV (reference sequence). There are 15 residues in the CDR3. V trimming: 4 bases; J trimming: 6 bases; junction bases outside the gene matches: 5.

The rearrangement uses TRBV10-3 and TRBJ1-1, with 7 bases identical to TRBD1. Germline V gene lookup returns CDR1 ENHRY and CDR2 SYGVKD. Trimming took 3 bases from V and 4 from J; bases not matched to a gene: 5. CDR3 size: 14 residues. For the CDR3, the DNA is TGTGCCATCAGTGAAGACCGGGACAGCACTGAAGCTTTCTTT. Its protein product is CAISEDRDSTEAFF.

V usage is TRBV23-1 and J usage is TRBJ2-7; a weak D match, TRBD1 (5 bases). TRBV23-1 is recorded as an ORF, its role being uncertain. There are 18 residues in the CDR3. V lost 2 bases to trimming and J lost 3 bases, with 23 bases between them. The CDR3 protein is CASSQIRPLDTNHYEQYF. The CDR3 bases are TGCGCCAGCAGTCAAATCCGGCCACTGGACACTAATCACTACGAGCAGTACTTC.

The chain carries TRBV5-1 and TRBJ2-2; no clear D gene. V lost 0 bases and J 2 bases, leaving 8 bases between the germline ends. The V gene's germline CDR1 is SGHRS and CDR2 YFSETQ. This CDR3 has 15 amino acids. This CDR3 is CASSLAPFNTGELFF. The DNA for the CDR3 is TGCGCCAGCAGCTTGGCTCCCTTTAACACCGGGGAGCTGTTTTTT.

The chain couples TRBV12-3 or TRBV12-4 to TRBJ2-5, with D hard to call. Trimming removed 5 bases at V and 4 bases at J, with 8 bases between. CDR3 length equals 12 residues. CDR3 residues: CASSIHGETQYF. DNA of the CDR3: TGTGCCAGCAGTATACATGGAGAGACCCAGTACTTC.

The chain carries TRBV24-1 and TRBJ2-5, with D possibly matching TRBD1 (5 bases). Germline assignment: CDR1 KGHDR and CDR2 SFDVKD. CDR3 size: 16 residues. V was cut by 3 bases and J by 3 bases, with 16 bases left in between. The DNA for the CDR3 is TGTGCCACCAGTGATCACCGACAGCTCTTAAAAGAGACCCAGTACTTC. Translation: CATSDHRQLLKETQYF.

Comment on this clone: Sequence at one end of the junction differs from germline and may be a read error. This sequence joins TRBV3-1 (or the pseudogene TRBV3-2) and TRBJ2-5; 12 bases fit TRBD2. The CDR3 runs 16 residues. From germline, CDR1 is LGHDT and CDR2 YNNKEL (reference sequence). Written as DNA, the CDR3 is TGTGCCAGCAGTCAAGGACTAGCGGGACTCCAAGAGACCCAGTACTTC. It is translated as CASSQGLAGLQETQYF.

This clone has more than one count but fewer than ten. V usage is TRBV18 and J usage is TRBJ1-2; 7 nucleotides match TRBD1. This CDR3 spans 13 amino acids. The V gene end was trimmed by 1 base and the J gene end by 6 bases; junction bases not matched to a gene: 2. From germline, CDR1 is KGHSH and CDR2 LQKENI. CDR3 loop: CASSPRDSHGYTF. The CDR3 region has the DNA TGTGCCAGCTCACCACGGGACAGTCATGGCTACACCTTC.